This TCR beta chain is drawn from a study of CD8 T cells in ankylosing spondylitis. Findings of the study overall: Reportedly, significant enrichment of disease-linked clones occurred in matched ankylosing spondylitis synovial fluid. Previously reported in reactive arthritis synovial fluid and blood were some of the motif variants.

On this clonotype itself: Its cognate antigen is unknown.

The germline gives CDR1 KGHDR, CDR2 SFDVKD. The CDR3 consists of 12 residues. Trimming removed 4 bases at V and 5 bases at J, with 7 bases between. TCRdb redid the calling of the 5' RACE reads with MiXCR, one entry per CDR3 protein. The sample shows about 400,000 distinct CDR3 sequences, 20% of them seen only once. The source of this sequence is a male donor with ankylosing spondylitis or in good health (not recorded which). The V gene is TRBV24-1, the J gene TRBJ2-5; D is perhaps TRBD2 (5 bases). The sequencing sample was made of blood, either unsorted or a sorted T cell fraction (not recorded which). CDR3 nucleotide sequence: TGTGCCACCAGTGACTGGGAGGAGACCCAGTACTTC. Protein sequence: CATSDWEETQYF.